The 23 T cell receptor beta chains below were found in one sample sequenced in a study of regulatory T cells in long-lasting Graves disease. Specified time point: newly diagnosed GD, antithyroid drugs for less than 3 months. The TCR library was prepared using RNA isolated from PBMCs. Arm-PCR of CDR3 regions and iRepertoire HTBI primers were used to build TCR beta libraries. In TCRdb, the multiplex PCR reads were re-called with MiXCR into one record per CDR3 protein. The data show roughly 350,000 distinct CDR3 sequences, around 17% seen once. These data also featured in a second study, about T cells in Graves' hyperthyroidism and ophthalmopathy.

The sequencing here drew on peripheral blood mononuclear cells (PBMCs), taken at new diagnosis, from a patient treated with antithyroid drugs. The source of these receptors is a man aged 40-49 years with Graves disease.

The chain combines TRBV5-4 with TRBJ2-2, with D possibly being TRBD2 (7 bases). The CDR3 is 15 amino acids. From germline, CDR1 is SGHNT and CDR2 YYREEE (reference sequence). V was clipped by 3 bases and J by 4 bases, with 13 bases between them. The CDR3 reads CASSYKGGTTGELFF. The DNA of the CDR3 is TGTGCCAGCAGCTACAAGGGGGGGACCACCGGGGAGCTGTTTTTT.

This clonotype was detected ten times or more. V gene TRBV7-2 combines with J gene TRBJ1-4, with a possible D match to TRBD1 (5 bases). The CDR3 has 14 residues. CDR1 is SGHTA and CDR2 is FQGNSA in the germline V gene. The ends were cut back, 5 bases at V and 0 bases at J, with 7 bases in the middle. The DNA of the CDR3 is TGTGCCAGCAGCCGGGACGCAACTAATGAAAAACTGTTTTTT. This translates into CASSRDATNEKLFF.

This clonotype came up a few times. This chain uses TRBV29-1 with TRBJ2-5; D is perhaps TRBD1 or TRBD2 (5 bases each). V shed 5 bases and J shed 5 bases, with 18 bases lying between them. The CDR3 has 14 residues. Germline CDR1 and CDR2: SQVTM and ANQGSEA. In DNA, the CDR3 is TGCAGCGTTACTCGGGGCAGCGTTGCGGAGACCCAGTACTTC. Its protein is CSVTRGSVAETQYF. The variable domain in full, completed from reference TRBV29-1 and TRBJ2-5, reads SAVISQKPSRDICQRGTSLTIQCQVDSQVTMMFWYRQQPGQSLTLIATANQGSEATYESGFVIDKFPISRPNLTFSTLTVSNMSPEDSSIYLCSVTRGSVAETQYFGPGTRLLVL.

This clonotype was detected many times. This chain connects TRBV12-3 or TRBV12-4 to TRBJ1-1, with TRBD1 matching 7 bases. Trimming removed 6 bases from V and 9 bases from J; junction bases left unmatched: 16. CDR3 length: 15 amino acids. CDR3 protein: CASSFSGTASMKAFF. CDR3 nucleotides: TGTGCCAGCAGCTTTTCCGGGACAGCCTCGATGAAAGCTTTCTTT.

This clonotype came up many times. The genes are TRBV7-2 and TRBJ1-1; a possible D gene is TRBD1 (5 bases). The CDR3 totals 13 residues. V gave up 4 bases and J gave up 5 bases, with 11 bases separating them. The germline CDR1 and CDR2 sequences are SGHTA and FQGNSA. The CDR3 loop reads CASSSLWGTEAFF. CDR3 DNA sequence: TGTGCCAGCAGCTCATTGTGGGGGACTGAAGCTTTCTTT.

This clonotype was picked up a small number of times. This chain connects TRBV4-3 to TRBJ2-3; 8 nucleotides match TRBD2. Germline lookup yields CDR1 LGHNA and CDR2 YSLEER. V lost 3 bases, J lost 1 base, and 9 bases stayed unmatched. CDR3 size: 17 residues. The CDR3 nucleotides read TGCGCCAGCAGCCAGGGAGCCCGGGGGGGTGGCACAGATACGCAGTATTTT. Its translation: CASSQGARGGGTDTQYF.

Note on this clonotype: A much larger clone is a single base away; this may be a read error. J is TRBJ2-7 and V is TRBV6-2 or TRBV6-3; no reliable D call. V was trimmed by 5 bases and J by 5 bases, leaving 19 bases between them. Germline lookup yields CDR1 MNHEY and CDR2 SVGEGT. The CDR3 spans 15 residues. The CDR3 is CASSRGLGAPHEQYF. The CDR3 region has the DNA TGTGCCAGCAGTAGAGGCTTAGGTGCCCCCCACGAGCAGTACTTC.

J is TRBJ2-3 and V is TRBV6-1; D perhaps matches TRBD2 (6 bases). The CDR3 extends over 14 amino acids. Germline V gives CDR1 MNHNS, CDR2 SASEGT. V lost 5 bases, J lost 4 bases, and 13 bases lay in between. CDR3 sequence reads: CASSRRLGADTQYF. DNA for the CDR3: TGTGCCAGCAGTCGCCGACTAGGGGCAGATACGCAGTATTTT.

The chain links TRBV12-3 or TRBV12-4 to TRBJ1-2; the D gene is possibly TRBD1 (5 bases). Trimming stripped 7 bases from V and 8 bases from J, with 17 bases between. The CDR3 consists of 13 residues. The CDR3 DNA follows: TGTGCCAGCACCAAAGGGGCAGGGAGCGGCTACACCTTC. Translation: CASTKGAGSGYTF.

In this sample, this clonotype turned up many times. The genes are TRBV28 and TRBJ1-2; no firm D call. From germline, CDR1 is MDHEN and CDR2 SYDVKM. V was shortened by 4 bases and J by 4 bases, with 16 bases between the two germline ends. CDR3 length equals 15 residues. The CDR3 sequence is CASSSPAERIYGYTF. The CDR3 coding sequence is TGTGCCAGCAGTTCACCCGCGGAACGAATCTATGGCTACACCTTC.

In this sample, this clonotype turned up many times. This rearrangement joins TRBV28 to TRBJ2-3; D gene ambiguous. The V and J ends lost 5 bases and 2 bases respectively, with 23 bases between them. Per germline, CDR1 MDHEN and CDR2 SYDVKM. This CDR3 contains 18 residues. The CDR3 here is CASSLKYGSKINTDTQYF. The CDR3 nucleotides are TGTGCCAGCAGTCTCAAATACGGGTCGAAAATCAACACAGATACGCAGTATTTT.

This clonotype was recorded many times. The chain combines TRBV9 with TRBJ2-5; D uncertain. Germline V gene lookup returns CDR1 SGDLS and CDR2 YYNGEE. This CDR3 has 13 amino acids. V lost 2 bases to trimming and J lost 0 bases, with 5 bases between them. CDR3 amino acids: CASSVSNQETQYF. The CDR3 DNA sequence: TGTGCCAGCAGCGTCAGTAACCAAGAGACCCAGTACTTC.

This clonotype is a singleton in its sample. The chain joins TRBV7-9 to TRBJ2-7; 9 bases align to TRBD1. The CDR3 is 16 residues long. Germline assignment: CDR1 SEHNR and CDR2 FQNEAQ (reference sequence). J gave up 4 bases and V 4 bases, and 11 bases lay outside the gene matches. The chain's CDR3 is CASSSTPGQGYYEQYF. CDR3 in DNA: TGTGCCAGCAGCTCGACCCCGGGACAGGGTTATTACGAGCAGTACTTC.

This clonotype has at least ten counts. The chain has TRBV5-1 and TRBJ2-3; 10 nucleotides agree with TRBD1. The CDR3 is 15 residues long. The germline V gene encodes CDR1 SGHRS and CDR2 YFSETQ. V trimming: 4 bases; J trimming: 3 bases; junction bases outside the gene matches: 5. CDR3 in amino acids: CASSPGQGTTDTQYF. The CDR3 DNA follows: TGCGCCAGCAGCCCGGGACAGGGGACGACAGATACGCAGTATTTT. Using reference TRBV5-1 and TRBJ2-3 for the parts outside the CDR3, the full variable domain is KAGVTQTPRYLIKTRGQQVTLSCSPISGHRSVSWYQQTPGQGLQFLFEYFSETQRNKGNFPGRFSGRQFSNSRSEMNVSTLELGDSALYLCASSPGQGTTDTQYFGPGTRLTVL.

V and J are TRBV7-2 and TRBJ2-4; TRBD2 aligns across 13 bases. Trimming removed 4 bases from V and 7 bases from J; junction bases left unmatched: 4. The germline gives CDR1 SGHTA, CDR2 FQGNSA. The CDR3 totals 15 residues. CDR3 nucleotide sequence: TGTGCCAGCAGCTGGACTAGCGGGGGAGTGAACATTCAGTACTTC. The encoded protein is CASSWTSGGVNIQYF.

Ten or more counts support this clonotype. The chain is built from TRBV25-1 and TRBJ2-6; 12 bases agree with TRBD2. V dropped 6 bases and J dropped 2; count of bases not matched to a gene: 2. The CDR3 is 16 residues long. Looked up from germline, CDR1 is MGHDK and CDR2 is SYGVNS. The CDR3 bases are TGTGCCAGCAGCAGGACTAGCGGGGCTGGGGCCAACGTCCTGACTTTC. Protein product: CASSRTSGAGANVLTF.

Worth noting for this clonotype: Being one base from a much bigger clone, this may be a read error. The V call is TRBV20-1, the J call TRBJ2-3; 8 bases match TRBD1. The CDR3 totals 12 residues. Germline CDR1 reads DFQATT; CDR2 reads SNEGSKA (reference sequence). In DNA form, the CDR3 reads TGCAGTGCCGCAGGGGGCACAGATTCGCAGTATTTT. Translation: CSAAGGTDSQYF.

The sample holds many counts of this clonotype. The V call is TRBV2, the J call TRBJ2-5; no firm D call. Trimming cost V 3 bases and J 5 bases, with 7 bases left between them. The germline V gene encodes CDR1 SNHLY and CDR2 FYNNEI. The CDR3 consists of 12 residues. The CDR3 bases are TGTGCCAGCAGTGAGGGTCGGGAGACCCAGTACTTC. Translating gives CASSEGRETQYF. The full variable domain, completed using reference TRBV2 and TRBJ2-5, is EPEVTQTPSHQVTQMGQEVILRCVPISNHLYFYWYRQILGQKVEFLVSFYNNEISEKSEIFDDQFSVERPDGSNFTLKIRSTKLEDSAMYFCASSEGRETQYFGPGTRLLVL.

The table lists this clonotype with a few counts. V and J are TRBV6-1 and TRBJ1-2; D not resolved. Trimming pared 7 bases from V and 4 bases from J, leaving 19 bases between. In germline, CDR1 is MNHNS, CDR2 SASEGT. The CDR3 covers 15 residues. Written as DNA, the CDR3 is TGTGCCAGCACTCTCCATATGCGACACCCCTATGGCTACACCTTC. Its protein is CASTLHMRHPYGYTF.

The chain combines TRBV7-2 with TRBJ2-7; possible D gene TRBD1, 7 bases. The V end was cut by 3 bases, the J end by 2 bases, with 14 bases between. There are 15 residues in the CDR3. Germline V gene lookup returns CDR1 SGHTA and CDR2 FQGNSA. CDR3 residues: CASSLIRGAPYEQYF. The CDR3 nucleotides are TGTGCCAGCAGCTTGATCAGGGGGGCCCCCTACGAGCAGTACTTC.

This clonotype was observed at least ten times. V usage is TRBV6-2 or TRBV6-3 and J usage is TRBJ2-7, with 11 bases identical to TRBD1. Germline CDR1 MNHEY, CDR2 SVGEGT. CDR3 length: 15 amino acids. The ends lost 5 bases at V and 4 bases at J; junction bases unmatched: 7. The CDR3 sequence is CASSGGTGGIYEQYF. The CDR3 region has the DNA TGTGCCAGCAGTGGAGGGACAGGGGGAATTTACGAGCAGTACTTC.

Only a few counts were recorded for this clonotype. The rearrangement links TRBV2 to TRBJ2-2; 9 nucleotides align to TRBD2. This CDR3 spans 15 amino acids. J lost 6 bases, V lost 3 bases, and 5 bases had no gene match. Germline V CDR1 and CDR2: SNHLY, FYNNEI. As DNA, the CDR3 is TGTGCCAGCAGTGACGGAGCGGGGGGACCCGGGGAGCTGTTTTTT. Translated: CASSDGAGGPGELFF.

This clonotype was recorded at least ten times. The rearrangement uses TRBV9 and TRBJ2-7, with D possibly TRBD1 on 6 matching bases. CDR1 SGDLS and CDR2 YYNGEE come from the germline V gene. The CDR3 has 15 amino acids. With 0 bases removed from V and 0 bases from J, the gap between germline ends came to 10 bases. CDR3 DNA: TGTGCCAGCAGCGTAGATGGGACACACTCCTACGAGCAGTACTTC. Residues: CASSVDGTHSYEQYF.